This T cell receptor beta chain was recovered during a study of T cell clonality in common variable immunodeficiency. Profiling relied on immunoSEQ multiplex PCR, and the TCRdb table lists in-frame clones only, not all of them. The record shows about 26,000 clones for this sample, with no singletons present. V was pared by 3 bases and J by 4 bases, with 14 bases between. The germline V gene encodes CDR1 KGHSH and CDR2 LQKENI. The CDR3 contains 15 residues. This clone was detected many times. The antigen remains unidentified. The read terminates 3 residues ahead of where the CDR3 ends, so the germline J gene completes it. General study findings and limits: In common variable immunodeficiency, TCR beta chains reportedly carried fewer deletions and N-nucleotide insertions. CVID subjects shared fewer TCRbeta clones than healthy controls did.

Sequenced material: peripheral blood mononuclear cells. This receptor was taken from a human donor with common variable immunodeficiency. The V and J genes are TRBV18 and TRBJ2-3, with a tentative D call TRBD1 (6 bases). The covered CDR3 bases are TGTGCCAGCTCACCGGGGATAGGGGGACCAGATACG. This encodes CASSPGIGGPDT. The full CDR3 reads CASSPGIGGPDTQYF. Full variable domain (remainder filled in from reference TRBV18 and TRBJ2-3): NAGVMQNPRHLVRRRGQEARLRCSPMKGHSHVYWYRQLPEEGLKFMVYLQKENIIDESGMPKERFSAEFPKEGPSILRIQQVVRGDSAAYFCASSPGIGGPDTQYFGPGTRLTVL.